The sequence of this T cell receptor beta chain was determined in a study of T cell responses to AZD1222 COVID-19 vaccine. Notes on the study in general: Following two doses of AZD1222, Spike-specific TCR breadth and depth rose. Clonal diversity was possibly underestimated; the donors were predominantly white British and more often female.

Doses given second, at about 4 or about 12 weeks, were pooled. Trimming removed 2 bases from V and 1 base from J, with 4 bases in between. The CDR3 has 12 amino acids. Germline V lookup: CDR1 SGHRS, CDR2 YFSETQ. This clone has ten or more counts. Its specificity is not known. TCRdb's copy holds only in-frame clones and misses some; the assay was immunoSEQ multiplex PCR. The repertoire holds roughly 110,000 clones, with about nine tenths as singletons. The TCR originated in an adult who received the AZD1222 COVID-19 vaccine. The material was peripheral blood, obtained 28 days after the second AZD1222 dose. The V gene is TRBV5-1, the J gene TRBJ2-7; D is uncertain. The CDR3 DNA reads TGCGCCAGCAGCTTCGATTCCTACGAGCAGTACTTC. Protein product: CASSFDSYEQYF. Filled out from reference TRBV5-1 and TRBJ2-7, the complete variable domain reads KAGVTQTPRYLIKTRGQQVTLSCSPISGHRSVSWYQQTPGQGLQFLFEYFSETQRNKGNFPGRFSGRQFSNSRSEMNVSTLELGDSALYLCASSFDSYEQYFGPGTRLTVT.